One TCR beta chain is described in this entry. What it recognizes is unknown. The data are from a study of early stage breast cancer tumors. On the study more broadly: ER+/PR+/HER2- status applied to about 80% of the 16 invasive breast tumors. Among roughly twelve ER+/PR+/HER2- tumors, eight were ductal, four lobular. Study observations and caveats: Tumors had about 2.3-fold higher T cell density than normal breast. In most of the 16 patients, blood comparison separated tumor from normal breast.

The assay was immunoSEQ multiplex PCR, and TCRdb's table has in-frame clones only and misses some. The sample lists 30,000 to 35,000 clones, roughly 80% occurring once. The CDR3 length is 17 residues. Germline V lookup: CDR1 WNHNN, CDR2 SYGVQD (reference sequence). V was cut by 2 bases and J by 4 bases, with 21 bases left in between. The sequence was obtained from a person in their 40s with breast cancer. The chain carries TRBV10-1 and TRBJ2-7; no clear D gene. The sequenced sample was blood. The CDR3 reads CASSEATWQGLSYEQYF. The CDR3 DNA follows: TGCGCCAGCAGTGAGGCTACGTGGCAAGGCCTTTCTTACGAGCAGTACTTC.